This paragraph covers one T cell receptor (beta chain) sequence. This sample is drawn from a study of T cells in Graves' hyperthyroidism and ophthalmopathy. Patients with uncontrolled infections, other autoimmune diseases, pregnancy or lactation were excluded. TCR beta CDR3 regions were amplified from RNA transcripts. A first-round RT-PCR of the TCR CDR3 used the HTBI primer set. TCRdb recomputed calls from the multiplex PCR reads with MiXCR, one row per CDR3 protein. The sample contains about 480,000 distinct CDR3 sequences, around 24% of which appear only once. This TCR derives from a woman in her 30s with Graves' ophthalmopathy. Sequencing was done on a sample of blood.

In nucleotides, the CDR3 is TGTGCCAGCAGTGAATCCCCGGGTCACTACGAGCAGTACTTC. Its translation is CASSESPGHYEQYF. The chain couples TRBV2 to TRBJ2-7; D call uncertain. Per the germline V gene, CDR1 is SNHLY and CDR2 is FYNNEI. The V end lost 2 bases, the J end lost 3 bases, and 11 bases lay between the germline ends. This CDR3 has 14 residues.